A single sample gave rise to the 19 T cell receptor beta chains below, sequenced in a study of vaccination effects on CD4 cells after COVID-19. These receptors' targets are unknown. Here immunoSEQ multiplex PCR was the method, and the copy in TCRdb shows in-frame clones only, minus some. This repertoire shows roughly 70,000 clones, under 80% found once; its top ten account for roughly 0.94%. Expansion with viral peptide pools was applied to antigen-specific CD4+ T cells by the ViraFEST assay prior to sequencing. CD4+ T cells were isolated after less than 13 days of culture. As their vaccination, participants received two doses of either BNT162b2 or mRNA-1273. The material was CD4+ T cells from PBMCs cultured with HCoV-OC43 spike peptides, obtained after COVID-19 vaccination. Subset meaning: HCoV-OC43 spike overlapping peptide pool stimulation. These receptors came from a human donor who received a COVID-19 vaccine.

V and J are TRBV29-1 and TRBJ2-1; 11 bases line up with TRBD1. CDR3 length equals 13 residues. Germline V gives CDR1 SQVTM, CDR2 ANQGSEA. Trimming at V came to 7 bases and at J to 7 bases, leaving 6 bases not matched to a gene. CDR3 region: CSAGTGGSNEQFF. DNA for the CDR3: TGCAGCGCCGGGACAGGGGGGAGTAATGAGCAGTTCTTC.

V is TRBV9 and J is TRBJ1-2, with D uncertain. The CDR3 length is 13 residues. The V gene lost 0 bases and the J gene lost 8 bases, with 11 bases spanning the gap. Germline V gene data show CDR1 as SGDLS and CDR2 as YYNGEE. The CDR3 loop reads CASSVVGGRGYTF. CDR3 bases: TGTGCCAGCAGCGTAGTCGGCGGACGGGGCTACACCTTC.

The rearrangement links TRBV19 to TRBJ2-5, with D possibly matching TRBD1 (6 bases). Between the trimmed V and J ends, which lost 5 bases and 2 bases, there was a span of 18 bases. Per the germline V gene, CDR1 is LNHDA and CDR2 is SQIVND (reference sequence). The CDR3 has 16 residues. The chain's CDR3 is CASSATPGTRQETQYF. The CDR3 DNA reads as TGTGCCAGTAGTGCCACACCCGGGACAAGACAAGAGACCCAGTACTTC.

This chain links TRBV27 with TRBJ1-1; tentative D call: TRBD1 (5 bases). The CDR3 runs 16 residues. Between the trimmed V and J ends, which lost 5 bases and 5 bases, there was a span of 21 bases. Germline assignment: CDR1 MNHEY and CDR2 SMNVEV (reference sequence). The CDR3 is CASSRTGTQGNTEAFF. For the CDR3, the DNA is TGTGCCAGCAGTAGGACCGGGACCCAGGGTAATACTGAAGCTTTCTTT.

This clone was observed a single time. The rearrangement uses TRBV6-4 and TRBJ1-1; D gene ambiguous. Germline-derived CDR1 and CDR2 are MRHNA and SNTAGT. The CDR3 is 13 amino acids. V lost 2 bases and J lost 0, with 4 bases in between. The CDR3 DNA sequence: TGTGCCAGCAGTGACCGGATGAACACTGAAGCTTTCTTT. As protein: CASSDRMNTEAFF.

CDR3 loop: CASSIPGEKLFF. The CDR3 DNA is TGTGCCAGTAGTATACCGGGGGAAAAACTGTTTTTT. The chain links TRBV19 to TRBJ1-4; unclear D gene. The V and J ends lost 2 bases and 8 bases respectively, with 6 bases between them. The CDR3 has 12 amino acids. CDR1 LNHDA and CDR2 SQIVND come from the germline V gene (reference sequence).

The chain couples TRBV28 to TRBJ1-2; no clear D gene. CDR3 length equals 14 residues. Germline-derived CDR1 and CDR2 are MDHEN and SYDVKM. Trimming cost V 2 bases and J 2 bases, with 9 bases left between them. The CDR3 DNA sequence: TGTGCCAGCAGTTTACCAGGACCGAACTATGGCTACACCTTC. It encodes CASSLPGPNYGYTF.

The V and J genes are TRBV5-4 and TRBJ1-2; D may be TRBD1 (5 bases). Germline V gene lookup returns CDR1 SGHNT and CDR2 YYREEE (reference sequence). Trimming stripped 3 bases from V and 11 bases from J, with 11 bases between. CDR3 length: 11 amino acids. Written as DNA, the CDR3 is TGTGCCAGCAGCTCGGGGCAGATTTACACCTTC. Its protein is CASSSGQIYTF.

CDR3 sequence reads: CAISEPGGARTEAFF. DNA for the CDR3: TGTGCCATCAGTGAGCCGGGGGGGGCGCGCACTGAAGCTTTCTTT. V is TRBV10-3 and J is TRBJ1-1; a possible D gene is TRBD1 (6 bases). Germline V gene sequence: CDR1 ENHRY, CDR2 SYGVKD. The V gene lost 2 bases and the J gene lost 4 bases, with 14 bases spanning the gap. The CDR3 runs to 15 residues.

This clone turned up a few times. This chain joins TRBV10-1 and TRBJ2-2; D is undetermined. The germline V gene has CDR1 WNHNN and CDR2 SYGVQD (reference sequence). There are 12 residues in the CDR3. V lost 2 bases and J lost 2, with 0 bases in between. The CDR3 is CASSENTGELFF. The CDR3 DNA reads TGCGCCAGCAGTGAGAACACCGGGGAGCTGTTTTTT.

V usage is TRBV20-1 and J usage is TRBJ2-1; D is perhaps TRBD1 (5 bases). The germline V gene encodes CDR1 DFQATT and CDR2 SNEGSKA (reference sequence). V was cut by 1 base and J by 9 bases, with 7 bases left in between. The CDR3 is made up of 11 amino acids. CDR3 in DNA: TGCAGTGCTAGAGTTAGGGGTGAGCAGTTCTTC. This sequence encodes CSARVRGEQFF.

This clone was seen only a few times. The rearrangement joins TRBV10-1 to TRBJ1-2; D is uncertain. The ends were cut back, 5 bases at V and 1 base at J, with 8 bases in the middle. Germline V CDR1 and CDR2: WNHNN, SYGVQD (reference sequence). CDR3 size: 13 residues. The CDR3, as DNA: TGCGCCAGCAGTCTCTCTGTTAACTATGGCTACACCTTC. Protein product: CASSLSVNYGYTF.

This chain connects TRBV7-9 to TRBJ1-1; TRBD1 might be the D (6 bases). From germline, CDR1 is SEHNR and CDR2 FQNEAQ (reference sequence). The V end lost 5 bases, the J end lost 10 bases, and 14 bases lay between the germline ends. This CDR3 region has 12 residues. CDR3 loop: CASSETGFAAFF. CDR3 sequence (DNA): TGTGCCAGCAGCGAAACAGGGTTCGCAGCTTTCTTT.

The rearrangement uses TRBV30 and TRBJ1-1; perhaps TRBD1 as D (5 bases). Looked up from germline, CDR1 is GTSNPN and CDR2 is SVGIG (reference sequence). V dropped 3 bases and J dropped 1 base, with 9 bases sitting between them. This CDR3 contains 13 residues. The CDR3 spells CAWSFTGNTEAFF. The DNA for the CDR3 is TGTGCCTGGAGCTTTACAGGGAACACTGAAGCTTTCTTT.

CDR3 protein: CASNGASKLEQYV. The CDR3 DNA reads as TGTGCCAGTAATGGGGCTAGCAAGCTCGAGCAGTACGTC. The chain is built from TRBV28 and TRBJ2-7; either TRBD1 or TRBD2 may supply D (5 bases each). The V gene's germline CDR1 is MDHEN and CDR2 SYDVKM. Trimming left V 9 bases short and J 6 bases short, with 18 bases between. The CDR3 length is 13 residues.

This chain joins TRBV6-2 or TRBV6-3 and TRBJ1-5, with D unclear. The CDR3 extends over 13 amino acids. CDR1 is MNHEY, CDR2 SVGEGT, per germline. V lost 5 bases to trimming and J lost 7 bases, with 12 bases between them. The CDR3 DNA reads as TGTGCCAGCAGTCAAAACCGTGGCCAGCCCCAGCATTTT. It encodes CASSQNRGQPQHF.

The chain combines TRBV7-3 with TRBJ1-2; the match to TRBD1 covers 7 bases. Germline trimming cut 4 bases from V and 9 bases from J; bases unmatched to any gene: 5. The CDR3 is made up of 12 amino acids. Germline-derived CDR1 and CDR2 are SGHTA and FQGTGA. The CDR3, as DNA: TGTGCCAGCAGCTCAAGACAGGGAAGCTACACCTTC. Encoded protein: CASSSRQGSYTF.

The CDR3 is CASSVGGFKNTEAFF. In nucleotides, the CDR3 is TGTGCCAGCAGCGTAGGCGGCTTCAAGAACACTGAAGCTTTCTTT. The chain carries TRBV9 and TRBJ1-1; unclear D gene. There are 15 residues in the CDR3. V was cut by 0 bases and J by 1 base, with 10 bases left in between. Per the germline V gene, CDR1 is SGDLS and CDR2 is YYNGEE.

The CDR3 coding sequence is TGTGCCAGCAGCCTATTTCTAGCGGGGGCCGGGGAGACCCAGTACTTC. Protein: CASSLFLAGAGETQYF. The rearrangement links TRBV7-8 to TRBJ2-5; 10 nucleotides agree with TRBD2. The CDR3 covers 16 residues. Looked up from germline, CDR1 is SGHVS and CDR2 is FQNEAQ. V lost 5 bases and J lost 5; bases outside the gene matches: 11. The whole variable domain, filled in from reference TRBV7-8 and TRBJ2-5, reads GAGVSQSPRYKVAKRGQDVALRCDPISGHVSLFWYQQALGQGPEFLTYFQNEAQLDKSGLPSDRFFAERPEGSVSTLKIQRTQQEDSAVYLCASSLFLAGAGETQYFGPGTRLLVL.